This TCR beta chain was captured in a study of blood T cells in healthy people across ages (dated by TCRdb to about 2015). Context from the whole study: In model experiments, roughly one uniquely barcoded TCR beta cDNA molecule per two T cells was captured by template switching. To track age-related changes in TCR beta repertoire diversity, the study relied on deep sequencing normalized with unique cDNA molecular identifiers. The donors were split into four age groups: young (average 16 years), middle-aged (around 37), aged (about 62) and long-lived (approximately 80). For two donors (one aged 18 to 30 and one aged 80 or older), the study analyzed two additional independent replicas of 1 million unique cDNA reads from the same blood draw. Overall study outcomes, separate from this receptor: The CMV infection status of donors was not known, potentially confounding age-related changes in expanded clonotypes. The long-lived group showed more naive CD4+ T cells, fewer expanded clones and increased TCR diversity than the aged group, suggesting age selection. As age increased, observed TCR beta diversity per million T cells dropped in a roughly linear way, and a significant reduction was already evident by age 40. Estimates of total diversity based on one million sequenced T cells were considered lower bounds and underestimates. Observed TCR beta diversity correlated strongly with the percentage of naive T cells measured by flow cytometry. Conclusive comparison of naive and antigen-experienced compartments was prevented by the profiling of bulk unsorted PBMCs.

Libraries were made using 5' RACE. Sequencing instrument: Illumina HiSeq 2500. A second PCR of about 6 to 12 cycles was run with a J-beta primer mix and a sample-barcoded 5' primer. A template-switch 5' adaptor carrying 12 random nucleotides introduced a unique molecular identifier onto each TCR beta cDNA molecule. Each sample yielded at least 3 million CDR3-containing paired-end reads. First-strand cDNA synthesis was performed from all RNA using the Mint cDNA synthesis kit, with priming by a TRBC-specific oligonucleotide. Following uracil-DNA glycosylase treatment, all cDNA underwent a first 18-cycle PCR with the universal primers M1SS and BC2_uni_R. Per the original workflow: Normalization of each sample was performed by random selection of 1 million high-quality reads, each carrying a distinct molecular identifier. Reads sharing molecular identifiers were discarded rather than binned into consensus sequences. MiTCR, set to a Q25 quality threshold and the strictest error-elimination algorithm, was used for CDR3 identification, clonotype clustering and error correction. Lower-bound total TCR beta diversity was estimated with a nonparametric unseen species model using Euler transformation. TCRdb reanalyzed the raw reads on its own, using fastp at Q25 for trimming and MiXCR for clone calling, and kept in-frame beta chains. One record per CDR3 amino acid sequence lists the most common genes and DNA. TCRdb, rather than the study authors, made the V and J calls. This sample has some 760,000 distinct CDR3 sequences in its table, and about 25% of those were observed once. More than 7.5% of the sample comes from the top ten.

The 39 donors, aged about 6 to 95 years, were systemically healthy Caucasian individuals from Russia. Each donor gave about 9.7 milliliters of peripheral blood, drawn into EDTA-treated Vacutainer tubes. PBMCs were isolated by Ficoll-Paque density-gradient centrifugation, with at least 6.5 million obtained per sample. Total RNA, at least 6 micrograms per sample, was extracted from PBMCs with Trizol reagent. The percentages of naive CD45RAhigh/CD27high T cells were determined by flow cytometry on a PBMC aliquot from every donor. A few counts support this clonotype. Its antigen is not yet known. Sequence at one end of the junction differs from germline and may be a read error. CDR1 and CDR2 were assigned from the germline V gene (reference sequence) as LNHDA and SQIVND. The CDR3 has 13 amino acids, counting the end cysteine and phenylalanine. The sequence is cut down to CDR3 DNA, 39 bases in frame from base 1.

These data were also filed under a second study, of T cells of mothers and their children. From the second report: The donors were nine systemically healthy Caucasian individuals, made up of three mothers and their six children. cDNA synthesis used all of the extracted RNA, with 1.5 ug of RNA in each 15 ul reaction. In the second PCR, the M1S primer added sample barcodes and 2-4 random nucleotides. Over 9 million TCR beta CDR3 reads came from each mother, compared with approximately 3 million reads from each child. Thymic selection similarly shapes TCR recombination output in related and unrelated pairs, with minor effect from inherited differences. Related mother-child pairs always showed normalized repertoire overlap that was slightly higher than in unrelated mother-child pairs, though the difference was never significant. No persistent microchimeric T cell clones were detected, at a sensitivity of approximately 100 clones per million clonotypes. Deep NGS was used in the study to compare the TCR beta repertoires of mothers and children and to look for features that separate related mother-child pairs from unrelated individuals. On average, the children were approximately 11 +/- 4 years old, while the mothers were about 38 +/- 4 years old. Libraries were sequenced on Illumina HiSeq 2000 with 100+100 nt paired-end reads after adapter ligation with NEBNext reagents. Mother and child libraries were prepared a month apart and sequenced in separate runs to prevent cross-contamination. Each donor had between roughly 450,000 and 2,100,000 distinct TCR beta clonotypes identified. Naive TCR beta clonotypes were estimated from low-frequency clonotypes matched to each donor's FACS-determined naive share, without sorting.

This TCR was recovered from a boy between 5 and 17 years old in good health. This receptor chain uses TRBV19 and TRBJ2-7; 7 of the junction bases match TRBD1. The sequenced material came from blood. DNA sequence: TGTGCCCGTAGTACGGGGACAGCCTACGAGCAGTACTTC. This is translated as CARSTGTAYEQYF.